The T cell receptor beta chain described here comes from a study of CD8 T cells in ankylosing spondylitis. Notes on the study in general: What appeared characteristic of ankylosing spondylitis blood was a TCR beta motif of several highly homologous variants.

The count of this clonotype is one. Its antigen is not identified. Relative to the germline gene, one junction end is altered; a read error may explain this. Using quantitative 5'-RACE with molecular barcodes, the authors made TCR beta libraries. TCRdb recomputed calls from the 5' RACE reads with MiXCR, one row per CDR3 protein. This sample has 150,000 to 250,000 distinct CDR3 sequences; about 13% occur once, and the top ten carry more than 15%. This sequence was found in a male donor with ankylosing spondylitis or in good health (not recorded which). The sample comprised blood, either unsorted or a sorted T cell fraction (not recorded which).

The chain's CDR3 is CTSSLLGGYEQFF. The CDR3 DNA reads TGTACCAGCAGTTTGCTGGGGGGGTATGAGCAGTTCTTC. V and J are TRBV12-3 or TRBV12-4 and TRBJ2-1; 7 nucleotides agree with TRBD2. The CDR3 consists of 13 residues.